A selection of T cell receptor beta chains follows, all from one sample in a study of OX40 agonist ivuxolimab in advanced cancers. Data came from immunoSEQ multiplex PCR; TCRdb stores just in-frame clones and leaves some out. Of about 50,000 clones listed, roughly 80% are singletons. Material: CD4+ or CD8+ T cells sorted from blood, obtained in a trial of the OX40 agonist ivuxolimab. These receptor sequences come from an adult with an advanced solid tumor such as melanoma, head and neck, liver or kidney cancer. Both conserved end residues are part of each CDR3. A D gene is named only where the DNA matches it firmly.

v_call: TRBV7-1; d_call: TRBD2; j_call: TRBJ2-1; cdr3_aa: CASSLSGESYNEQFF
v_call: TRBV5-5; d_call: TRBD1; j_call: TRBJ2-7; cdr3_aa: CASSPVPGQGLYEQYF
v_call: TRBV29-1; d_call: TRBD2; j_call: TRBJ2-3; cdr3_aa: CSVEGWTSGRGGTDTQYF
v_call: TRBV18; d_call: .; j_call: TRBJ1-1; cdr3_aa: CASSSTLNTEAFF
v_call: TRBV30; d_call: .; j_call: TRBJ1-1; cdr3_aa: CAWNTGVSKGTFF
v_call: TRBV5-4; d_call: TRBD2; j_call: TRBJ2-1; cdr3_aa: CASTRESIYNEQFF
v_call: TRBV25-1; d_call: TRBD2; j_call: TRBJ2-7; cdr3_aa: CASSWGGYEQYF
v_call: TRBV5-1; d_call: .; j_call: TRBJ2-2; cdr3_aa: CASSLSGASGELFF
v_call: TRBV2; d_call: .; j_call: TRBJ1-5; cdr3_aa: CASSEGGPLGYSNQPQHF
v_call: TRBV9; d_call: .; j_call: TRBJ1-2; cdr3_aa: CASSVDTGNYGYTF
v_call: TRBV4-1; d_call: TRBD1; j_call: TRBJ1-4; cdr3_aa: CASSQVGTGGGELFF
v_call: TRBV19; d_call: .; j_call: TRBJ1-4; cdr3_aa: CASRRTVSTNEKLFF
v_call: TRBV7-9; d_call: TRBD1; j_call: TRBJ2-3; cdr3_aa: CASSTRDRVIDTQYF
v_call: TRBV18; d_call: TRBD1; j_call: TRBJ2-7; cdr3_aa: CASSPGTDRDRHF
v_call: TRBV6-1; d_call: .; j_call: TRBJ2-1; cdr3_aa: CASSEALGGEQFF
v_call: TRBV18; d_call: .; j_call: TRBJ1-1; cdr3_aa: CASSPIMTELNTEAFF
v_call: TRBV12-5; d_call: TRBD1; j_call: TRBJ1-1; cdr3_aa: CASGLVTGTGVKPEAFF
v_call: TRBV6-4; d_call: .; j_call: TRBJ1-1; cdr3_aa: CASSDSTRRGNTEAFF
v_call: TRBV28; d_call: TRBD2; j_call: TRBJ2-3; cdr3_aa: CASSLRSSGAHDTQYF
v_call: TRBV11-2; d_call: .; j_call: TRBJ2-1; cdr3_aa: CASSLAGFSYNEQFF
v_call: TRBV5-1; d_call: TRBD1; j_call: TRBJ2-3; cdr3_aa: CASSLWQGETDTQYF
v_call: TRBV5-1; d_call: .; j_call: TRBJ2-2; cdr3_aa: CASSVGSTAGELFF
v_call: TRBV15; d_call: .; j_call: TRBJ1-2; cdr3_aa: CATSRDSGAGTYGYTF
v_call: TRBV5-1; d_call: TRBD2; j_call: TRBJ2-1; cdr3_aa: CASSSRTSAYNEQFF
v_call: TRBV14; d_call: .; j_call: TRBJ1-6; cdr3_aa: CASSQDFGYNSPLHF
v_call: TRBV18; d_call: .; j_call: TRBJ1-3; cdr3_aa: CASSPQEGHSGNTIYF
v_call: TRBV28; d_call: .; j_call: TRBJ2-5; cdr3_aa: CASSSGGKETQYF
v_call: TRBV5-6; d_call: .; j_call: TRBJ2-7; cdr3_aa: CASSRGTESYEQYF
v_call: TRBV4-1; d_call: TRBD2; j_call: TRBJ2-5; cdr3_aa: CASSVLAGVETQYF
v_call: TRBV2; d_call: .; j_call: TRBJ2-3; cdr3_aa: CASTNTDTQYF